This TCR beta chain derives from a study of blood T cell repertoires in COVID-19. Turning to the study itself: Material from acute and convalescent COVID-19 was sourced from the United States, Italy and Spain.

V gave up 0 bases and J gave up 4 bases; unmatched junction bases: 2. Germline CDR1 ENHRY, CDR2 SYGVKD. The CDR3 has 16 amino acids. Libraries were prepared by immunoSEQ multiplex PCR; TCRdb keeps only in-frame clonotypes and omits some of them. The sample shows roughly 250,000 clones, around 87% of them seen only once. This chain uses TRBV10-3 with TRBJ2-1; 11 positions match TRBD2. The clonotype was recovered from a woman in her 30s with acute COVID-19. Sequenced input: PBMCs or T cells enriched from blood (not recorded which). The CDR3 protein is CAISESLAGGYNEQFF. Here the CDR3 DNA reads TGTGCCATCAGTGAGTCCCTAGCGGGAGGTTACAATGAGCAGTTCTTC.